This TCR beta chain was recovered during a study of shared clonotypes between healthy human individuals. This CDR3 spans 16 amino acids. The V end was cut by 2 bases, the J end by 0 bases, with 10 bases between. CDR1 is SGHTA and CDR2 is FQGNSA in the germline V gene. It was into CD45RA+ naive and CD45RA-negative memory subsets that the CD4+ cells were split. With respect to this clone: Antigen: not known.

The genomic DNA of each subset was split evenly across several immunoSEQ plates. Sequenced by immunoSEQ multiplex PCR; TCRdb stores in-frame clones only, minus some. Of some 1.5 million clones in the sample, roughly 96% were seen once. Study-level points and caveats: The study generally estimated greater richness for naive than memory subsets. In having few donors, the study represented limited genetic and exposure-history diversity.

This sequence joins TRBV7-2 and TRBJ2-2; perhaps TRBD1 as D (6 bases). The clonotype comes from a man aged 25 to 45 in good health. Sequencing was performed on naive CD4+ T cells sorted from blood. Subset here: CD45RA+ positively selected. Here the CDR3 reads CASSLTGMANTGELFF. DNA of the CDR3: TGTGCCAGCAGCTTAACAGGGATGGCGAACACCGGGGAGCTGTTTTTT.